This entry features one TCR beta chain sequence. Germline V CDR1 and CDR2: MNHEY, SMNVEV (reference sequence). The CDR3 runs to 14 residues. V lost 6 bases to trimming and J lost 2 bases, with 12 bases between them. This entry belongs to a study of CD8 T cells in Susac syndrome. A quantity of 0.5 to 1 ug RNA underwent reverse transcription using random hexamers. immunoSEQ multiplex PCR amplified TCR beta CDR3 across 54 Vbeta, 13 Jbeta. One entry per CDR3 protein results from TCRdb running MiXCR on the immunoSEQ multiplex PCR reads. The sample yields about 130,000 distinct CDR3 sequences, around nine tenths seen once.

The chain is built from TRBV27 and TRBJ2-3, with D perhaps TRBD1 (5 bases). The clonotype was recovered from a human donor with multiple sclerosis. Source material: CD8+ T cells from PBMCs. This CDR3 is CASSDRFYTDTQYF. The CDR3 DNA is TGTGCCAGCAGCGACAGATTCTACACAGATACGCAGTATTTT.